The 8 T cell receptor beta chains below all came from one sample that was sequenced in a study of blood T cell repertoires in COVID-19. Clones were read by immunoSEQ multiplex PCR, and TCRdb kept only the in-frame ones, dropping some. The repertoire has nearly 250,000 clones, 86% of them found once; the top ten carry around 2%. Material: PBMCs or T cells enriched from blood (not recorded which). These receptors originate from a woman between 50 and 59 years old who had recovered from COVID-19.

A word on this clone: The sample has other DNA sequences that encode this CDR3 too. The chain carries TRBV11-2 and TRBJ2-7; 9 bases agree with TRBD1. The V gene end was trimmed by 3 bases and the J gene end by 1 base; junction bases not matched to a gene: 1. The germline CDR1 and CDR2 sequences are SGHAT and FQNNGV. The CDR3 is made up of 14 amino acids. CDR3 loop: CASSLGTGSYEQYF. For the CDR3, the DNA is TGTGCCAGCAGCTTGGGGACAGGGTCCTACGAGCAGTACTTC.

The V gene is TRBV18, the J gene TRBJ1-5; D is possibly TRBD1 (6 bases). CDR1 and CDR2 (germline): KGHSH, LQKENI. With 3 bases removed from V and 4 bases from J, the gap between germline ends came to 13 bases. The CDR3 extends over 15 amino acids. The CDR3 loop reads CASSPGGGQNQPQHF. CDR3 bases: TGTGCCAGCTCACCGGGGGGGGGCCAGAATCAGCCCCAGCATTTT.

The V and J genes are TRBV19 and TRBJ2-2, with a possible D match to TRBD1 (5 bases). The CDR3 contains 14 residues. The V gene lost 6 bases and the J gene lost 6 bases, with 14 bases spanning the gap. The germline CDR1 and CDR2 sequences are LNHDA and SQIVND (reference sequence). The CDR3 DNA follows: TGTGCCAGTAGCTTACAGGTTCCCTCCGGGGAGCTGTTTTTT. Its translation: CASSLQVPSGELFF.

The genes are TRBV10-2 and TRBJ2-2, with D maybe TRBD2 (7 bases). The V gene lost 10 bases and the J gene lost 2 bases, with 17 bases spanning the gap. The germline V gene has CDR1 WSHSY and CDR2 SAAADI. The CDR3 loop spans 15 amino acids. The CDR3 spells CATSAGAFNTGELFF. CDR3 DNA: TGCGCCACCTCGGCGGGGGCCTTCAACACCGGGGAGCTGTTTTTT.

This chain joins TRBV5-1 and TRBJ1-1, with D possibly matching TRBD1 (5 bases). There are 15 residues in the CDR3. The V gene lost 6 bases and the J gene lost 6 bases, with 21 bases spanning the gap. Germline loops: CDR1 SGHRS, CDR2 YFSETQ. This CDR3 reads CASNKERRGSSEAFF. DNA for the CDR3: TGCGCCAGCAATAAGGAGAGACGGGGGAGTTCTGAAGCTTTCTTT.

The chain recombines TRBV18 with TRBJ1-4; the D gene is possibly TRBD1 (6 bases). Germline CDR1 reads KGHSH; CDR2 reads LQKENI. The CDR3 is 16 amino acids. The V end lost 3 bases, the J end lost 6 bases, and 17 bases lay between the germline ends. The CDR3, as DNA: TGTGCCAGCTCACCCATGGGGGCTGTTAGTTATGAAAAACTGTTTTTT. This gives the protein CASSPMGAVSYEKLFF.

CDR3: CASSPPGQISGANVLTF. The CDR3 DNA is TGTGCCAGCAGTCCCCCGGGACAAATCTCTGGGGCCAACGTCCTGACTTTC. This chain links TRBV28 with TRBJ2-6; D possibly corresponds to TRBD1 (6 bases). V lost 5 bases and J 0 bases, leaving 14 bases between the germline ends. This CDR3 has 17 amino acids. CDR1 and CDR2 (germline): MDHEN, SYDVKM.

This chain links TRBV10-3 with TRBJ2-1, with 12 bases matching TRBD2. This CDR3 has 15 amino acids. J lost 5 bases, V lost 4 bases, and 3 bases had no gene match. The germline CDR1 and CDR2 sequences are ENHRY and SYGVKD. The CDR3 DNA reads as TGTGCCATCAGTGCGACTAGCGGGGGTAACAATGAGCAGTTCTTC. It codes for CAISATSGGNNEQFF.